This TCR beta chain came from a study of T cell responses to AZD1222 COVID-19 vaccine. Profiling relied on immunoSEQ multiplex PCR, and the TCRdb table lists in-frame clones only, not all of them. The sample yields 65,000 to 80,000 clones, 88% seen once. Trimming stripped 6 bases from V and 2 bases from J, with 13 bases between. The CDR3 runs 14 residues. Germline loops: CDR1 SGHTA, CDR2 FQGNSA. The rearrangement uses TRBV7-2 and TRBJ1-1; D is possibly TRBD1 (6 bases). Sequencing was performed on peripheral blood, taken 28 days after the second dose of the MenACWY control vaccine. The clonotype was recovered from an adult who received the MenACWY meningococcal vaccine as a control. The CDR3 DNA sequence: TGTGCCAGCAGTTTACAGGGCCGAAACACTGAAGCTTTCTTT. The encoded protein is CASSLQGRNTEAFF.